This T cell receptor (beta chain) originates from a study of OX40 agonist ivuxolimab in advanced cancers. About the study: Enrolled patients in dose escalation had cancers that were hepatocellular carcinoma, melanoma, renal cell or head and neck cancer. Patients achieving partial responses numbered three: one hepatocellular carcinoma case and two cutaneous melanoma cases.

The sampling schedule covered blood at baseline, cycle 4 day 1, and cycle 7 day 1. Method: immunoSEQ multiplex PCR; TCRdb's copy keeps in-frame clones and lacks some. The data show fewer than 100,000 clones, nearly 95% seen once. The sample in question was CD4+ or CD8+ T cells sorted from blood, obtained in a trial of the OX40 agonist ivuxolimab. The source of this sequence is an adult with an advanced solid tumor such as melanoma, head and neck, liver or kidney cancer.

This chain's CDR3 is CASSYLQGINEKLFF. For the CDR3, the DNA is TGTGCCAGCAGTTACTTGCAGGGGATTAATGAAAAACTGTTTTTT. This chain connects TRBV6-5 to TRBJ1-4; TRBD1 is a possible D gene (6 bases). V lost 1 base and J 4 bases, leaving 10 bases between the germline ends. This CDR3 is 15 amino acids long. Per germline, CDR1 MNHEY and CDR2 SVGAGI.